The rows below give T cell receptor beta chains drawn from one sample of a study of T-cell memory formation after mild COVID-19. TCRdb fed the 5' RACE reads into MiXCR, producing one record per CDR3 protein. The table includes approximately 480,000 distinct CDR3 sequences, over 15% detected once. Sequenced input: PBMCs or a T cell subset sorted from them (not recorded which). These receptor sequences come from an adult woman who had mild COVID-19 (a few samples of this study predate the infection). Cell type and time point are not known. Both conserved end residues are part of each CDR3. D genes are given only for firm matches. Rows give clone size only sometimes, using once, few, many, or a class for an expanded clone.

v_call	d_call	clone_size	j_call	cdr3_aa	cdr3_nt
TRBV9	.	few	TRBJ2-2	CASTPRGQGSTGELFF	TGTGCCAGCACCCCTCGGGGGCAGGGTAGCACCGGGGAGCTGTTTTTT
TRBV7-8	.	few	TRBJ2-2	CASSLRLVNTGELFF	TGTGCCAGCAGTTTGCGATTAGTGAACACCGGGGAGCTGTTTTTT
TRBV21-1	.	.	TRBJ2-7	CASSNKRAGRYEQYF	TGTGCCAGCAGCAACAAGCGGGCAGGGAGGTACGAGCAGTACTTC
TRBV7-8	.	.	TRBJ2-7	CASSSTNGGYEQYF	TGTGCCAGCAGCTCAACCAACGGAGGCTACGAGCAGTACTTC
TRBV10-3	.	.	TRBJ1-4	CAISEQGTNEKLFF	TGTGCCATCAGTGAGCAGGGAACTAATGAAAAACTGTTTTTT
TRBV20-1	TRBD1	.	TRBJ2-7	CSASFGTGNYEQYF	TGCAGTGCTAGTTTCGGGACAGGAAACTACGAGCAGTACTTC
TRBV4-1	.	few	TRBJ2-6	CASSRLDLGLSGANVLTF	TGCGCCAGCAGCCGCCTGGACCTTGGGCTCTCTGGGGCCAACGTCCTGACTTTC
TRBV6-6	TRBD2	.	TRBJ2-5	CASSFRSSGEQETQYF	TGTGCCAGCAGTTTCCGCTCTAGCGGGGAGCAAGAGACCCAGTACTTC
TRBV27	TRBD1	few	TRBJ1-6	CASGNRQGRESPLHF	TGTGCCAGCGGAAATCGACAGGGGAGAGAATCACCCCTCCACTTT
TRBV18	TRBD2	few	TRBJ2-3	CASSPRVRGDGTDTQYF	TGTGCCAGCTCACCACGGGTGCGGGGGGACGGCACAGATACGCAGTATTTT
TRBV6-1	.	.	TRBJ2-7	CASVYRPSLAPLRYEQYF	TGTGCCAGCGTATATCGTCCTAGCCTAGCCCCTCTTCGGTACGAGCAGTACTTC
TRBV13	.	.	TRBJ2-3	CASSIDREGDTQYF	TGTGCCAGCAGCATTGACAGGGAGGGGGATACGCAGTATTTT
TRBV6-2/TRBV6-3	TRBD1	.	TRBJ1-1	CASSPGQGRAYTEAFF	TGTGCCAGCAGTCCCGGACAGGGCCGGGCTTACACTGAAGCTTTCTTT
TRBV18	.	few	TRBJ2-7	CASSPGAGYEQYF	TGTGCCAGCTCCCCCGGGGCTGGATACGAGCAGTACTTC
TRBV29-1	.	.	TRBJ2-7	CSVRDHPYEQYF	TGCAGCGTACGGGACCACCCCTACGAGCAGTACTTC
TRBV5-5	.	few	TRBJ2-7	CASSLVGRTTYEQYF	TGTGCCAGCAGCTTGGTGGGCAGGACCACCTACGAGCAGTACTTC
TRBV30	.	.	TRBJ2-3	CAWSMRSTDTQYF	TGTGCCTGGAGTATGCGTAGCACAGATACGCAGTATTTT
TRBV5-1	TRBD2	few	TRBJ2-3	CASSLVLAGTDTQYF	TGCGCCAGCAGCTTGGTACTAGCGGGCACAGATACGCAGTATTTT
TRBV7-9	.	few	TRBJ1-1	CASILGQNTEAFF	TGTGCCAGCATCTTAGGGCAGAACACTGAAGCTTTCTTT
TRBV29-1	.	few	TRBJ1-1	CSVEGPVPEAFF	TGCAGCGTTGAAGGACCCGTCCCTGAAGCTTTCTTT
TRBV25-1	TRBD1	few	TRBJ2-7	CASSEYGQGAEQYF	TGTGCCAGCAGTGAATATGGACAGGGGGCCGAGCAGTACTTC
TRBV6-1	.	.	TRBJ1-1	CASIEKSRVEGNTEAFF	TGTGCCAGCATCGAGAAAAGCAGGGTGGAAGGGAACACTGAAGCTTTCTTT
TRBV20-1	TRBD2	.	TRBJ2-7	CSQGGIVYEQYF	TGCAGCCAGGGAGGGATAGTCTACGAGCAGTACTTC
TRBV7-8	.	many	TRBJ2-7	CASSPQDMVGYTYEQYF	TGTGCCAGCAGCCCACAGGATATGGTGGGTTATACCTACGAGCAGTACTTC
TRBV9	.	few	TRBJ2-1	CASSVGAEGDEQFF	TGTGCCAGCAGCGTGGGAGCGGAGGGGGATGAGCAGTTCTTC
TRBV5-4	TRBD1	.	TRBJ2-1	CASSLLGTGANEQFF	TGTGCCAGCAGCCTACTAGGGACAGGCGCAAATGAGCAGTTCTTC
TRBV10-3	TRBD1	.	TRBJ1-1	CAIRGTGGLTEAFF	TGTGCCATCAGGGGGACAGGGGGCTTAACTGAAGCTTTCTTT
TRBV9	.	many	TRBJ2-3	CASSVGVTSTDTQYF	TGTGCCAGCAGCGTAGGGGTGACGAGCACAGATACGCAGTATTTT
TRBV12-3/TRBV12-4	TRBD2	many	TRBJ2-7	CASSLALTGTSGSGEQYF	TGTGCCAGCAGTTTAGCTTTAACGGGGACTAGCGGGAGCGGCGAGCAGTACTTC
TRBV5-1	.	.	TRBJ1-4	CASSLVEGEATNEKLFF	TGCGCCAGCAGCTTGGTTGAGGGGGAAGCTACTAATGAAAAACTGTTTTTT
TRBV7-2	TRBD2	.	TRBJ2-7	CASSLIGVAGAYEQYF	TGTGCCAGCAGCTTAATCGGGGTAGCGGGGGCCTACGAGCAGTACTTC
TRBV5-1	TRBD1	.	TRBJ1-1	CASSKGQGGNTEAFF	TGCGCCAGCAGCAAGGGACAGGGGGGTAACACTGAAGCTTTCTTT
TRBV7-8	.	few	TRBJ2-7	CASSLLGGGASYEQYF	TGTGCCAGCAGCTTATTAGGAGGCGGGGCCTCCTACGAGCAGTACTTC
TRBV5-4	.	.	TRBJ2-7	CASSLAPGPTYEQYF	TGTGCCAGCAGCTTGGCCCCCGGGCCAACCTACGAGCAGTACTTC
TRBV6-5	TRBD1	.	TRBJ2-7	CASRRGQGPYEQYF	TGTGCCAGCAGAAGGGGACAGGGGCCCTACGAGCAGTACTTC
TRBV12-3/TRBV12-4	TRBD1	few	TRBJ1-1	CASSSLGAGGFSTEAFF	TGTGCCAGCTCTTCTCTGGGGGCAGGGGGCTTCAGCACTGAAGCTTTCTTT
TRBV9	.	.	TRBJ2-1	CASGPMDEQFF	TGTGCCAGCGGACCTATGGATGAGCAGTTCTTC
TRBV12-3/TRBV12-4	.	.	TRBJ1-4	CASTGDGEKLFF	TGTGCCAGCACCGGGGACGGAGAAAAACTGTTTTTT
TRBV27	.	many	TRBJ2-7	CASSLYGARSSYEQYF	TGTGCCAGCAGTTTATATGGGGCGCGAAGCTCCTACGAGCAGTACTTC